This T cell receptor (beta chain) was sequenced in a study of T cell repertoires in cytomegalovirus infection. Study in general: Public TCR beta signatures were indicative of both CMV infection and a matching HLA type.

TCRdb reprocessed the reads via MiXCR and lists one record per CDR3 protein. The sample lists approximately 200,000 distinct CDR3 sequences, 28% occurring once. V lost 0 bases and J 4 bases, leaving 21 bases between the germline ends. This CDR3 comprises 18 residues. Germline loops: CDR1 LGHDT, CDR2 YNNKEL (reference sequence). Whole-study findings and limits: Carriers of CMV and the relevant HLA type were discriminated by public TCR beta frequency. Ex vivo responses were dominated by HLA-C-restricted CMV-specific TCR beta clonotypes.

This clonotype was seen once. Its antigen is unknown. J is TRBJ1-2 and V is TRBV3-1; D is unresolved. The source is a human donor in good health (CMV status not recorded). Some clones in this sample may be carry-over from other donors' samples. Sequencing input: PBMCs. Here the CDR3 reads CASSQDPRFPLGFYGYTF. CDR3 DNA: TGTGCCAGCAGCCAAGACCCGCGTTTTCCCTTAGGCTTCTATGGCTACACCTTC.